These 23 T cell receptor beta chains were all obtained from the same sample, sequenced in a study of T cells after yellow fever vaccination. TCRdb re-called the 5' RACE reads with MiXCR, one entry per CDR3 protein. The data contain 500,000 to 650,000 distinct CDR3 sequences, approximately 15% of them singletons. The starting material was PBMCs, obtained on the day of the yellow fever booster vaccination. The receptor set was obtained from a man under 40 who received the YFV17D yellow fever vaccine.

V is TRBV7-9 and J is TRBJ2-1; perhaps TRBD2 as D (5 bases). CDR3 length equals 16 residues. The V gene lost 1 base and the J gene lost 9 bases, with 19 bases spanning the gap. CDR1 SEHNR and CDR2 FQNEAQ come from the germline V gene (reference sequence). The CDR3 DNA reads as TGTGCCAGCAGCTTAGGAGGAAGCGGTGGAGTCGGTGAGCAGTTCTTC. It codes for CASSLGGSGGVGEQFF.

This clonotype has a count of ten or more. The chain has TRBV3-1 and TRBJ2-1, with D unresolved. Trimming left V 4 bases short and J 8 bases short, with 6 bases between. The CDR3 consists of 11 residues. CDR1 and CDR2 from the germline V gene are LGHDT and YNNKEL (reference sequence). In nucleotides, the CDR3 is TGTGCCAGCAGCCGCCTTTATGAGCAGTTCTTC. Its protein is CASSRLYEQFF.

This clonotype was seen a few times. The J gene is TRBJ1-1, the V gene TRBV19; TRBD1 aligns across 7 bases. The CDR3 spans 12 residues. Germline CDR1 is LNHDA and CDR2 is SQIVND (reference sequence). The junction had 2 bases not matched to a gene; V was cut back by 3 bases and J by 7 bases. The DNA for the CDR3 is TGTGCCAGTAGTATGGGACAGATTGAAGCTTTCTTT. It codes for CASSMGQIEAFF.

This clonotype was observed a few times. The chain recombines TRBV5-6 with TRBJ2-1; D gene uncertain. Germline V gene data show CDR1 as SGHDT and CDR2 as YYEEEE. V was cut by 2 bases and J by 5 bases, with 20 bases left in between. This CDR3 has 17 residues. CDR3 bases: TGTGCCAGCAGCTTTGTCTTCCTCAAGCATGGCGACAATGAGCAGTTCTTC. This sequence encodes CASSFVFLKHGDNEQFF.

V is TRBV29-1 and J is TRBJ2-3; TRBD1 aligns across 9 bases. Trimming at V came to 6 bases and at J to 0 bases, leaving 4 bases not matched to a gene. Germline-derived CDR1 and CDR2 are SQVTM and ANQGSEA. This CDR3 has 14 residues. The CDR3 is CSVSGQGSTDTQYF. The CDR3 DNA reads TGCAGCGTGTCGGGACAGGGAAGCACAGATACGCAGTATTTT.

This clonotype was counted many times. The gene calls are TRBV5-1 and TRBJ2-5; D is unclear. V dropped 0 bases and J dropped 4 bases, with 16 bases sitting between them. This CDR3 has 16 residues. Germline V gene data show CDR1 as SGHRS and CDR2 as YFSETQ. Here the CDR3 reads CASSLEAPNPGETQYF. CDR3 in DNA: TGCGCCAGCAGCTTGGAAGCGCCCAACCCGGGAGAGACCCAGTACTTC.

This clonotype was picked up many times. The gene calls are TRBV19 and TRBJ2-1, with TRBD2 matching over 13 bases. This CDR3 has 17 amino acids. The ends lost 6 bases at V and 1 base at J; junction bases unmatched: 6. Germline V CDR1 and CDR2: LNHDA, SQIVND (reference sequence). CDR3 coding DNA: TGTGCCAGTAGGTCAGGACTAGCGGGAGAATCCTACAATGAGCAGTTCTTC. It is translated as CASRSGLAGESYNEQFF.

This clonotype was seen at least ten times. Sequence at one end of the junction differs from germline and may be a read error. As DNA, the CDR3 is TGTGCCAGCTGCTTAGGTCGGGACAGGGGTCAGCTGTTTTTT. Encoded protein: CASCLGRDRGQLFF. The chain couples TRBV7-2 to TRBJ2-2; TRBD1 matches 10 bases. Germline V gene lookup returns CDR1 SGHTA and CDR2 FQGNSA. The CDR3 runs 14 residues.

CDR3 residues: CASSQDRLALSEQFF. The CDR3 nucleotides read TGTGCCAGCAGCCAAGATCGGCTAGCTCTCAGTGAGCAGTTCTTC. The rearrangement joins TRBV3-1 to TRBJ2-1; D perhaps matches TRBD2 (5 bases). Per the germline V gene, CDR1 is LGHDT and CDR2 is YNNKEL (reference sequence). Trimming shortened V by 0 bases and J by 9 bases, and 15 bases separated the two germline ends. CDR3 length: 15 residues.

V usage is TRBV19 and J usage is TRBJ2-6, with TRBD1 as a possible D gene (7 bases). Germline V gene lookup returns CDR1 LNHDA and CDR2 SQIVND (reference sequence). The CDR3 extends over 19 amino acids. Trimming pared 5 bases from V and 0 bases from J, leaving 20 bases between. CDR3 loop: CASSLPGGQSLSGANVLTF. CDR3 nucleotide sequence: TGTGCCAGTAGTCTACCCGGGGGACAGTCCCTCTCTGGGGCCAACGTCCTGACTTTC.

The chain couples TRBV12-3 or TRBV12-4 to TRBJ1-1; 9 positions agree with TRBD1. This CDR3 is built from 14 residues. Trimming cost V 4 bases and J 10 bases; bases outside gene matches: 10. This CDR3 reads CASSSLRTGVRAFF. In DNA, the CDR3 is TGTGCCAGCAGTTCCCTCAGGACAGGGGTTAGAGCTTTCTTT.

This clonotype was detected a few times. V and J are TRBV5-1 and TRBJ1-2, with a weak D call TRBD1 (5 bases). The length of the CDR3 is 14 residues. Germline CDR1 reads SGHRS; CDR2 reads YFSETQ. The V gene lost 4 bases and the J gene lost 4 bases, with 14 bases spanning the gap. CDR3 nucleotides: TGCGCCAGCAGCGACAGACAGCAGCTCTATGGCTACACCTTC. It specifies CASSDRQQLYGYTF.

This clonotype was detected a few times. The rearrangement uses TRBV6-2 or TRBV6-3 and TRBJ2-7, with no clear D. The CDR3 loop spans 12 amino acids. The V and J ends lost 5 bases and 7 bases respectively, with 12 bases between them. CDR1 MNHEY and CDR2 SVGEGT come from the germline V gene. CDR3 coding DNA: TGTGCCAGCAGTCCAGCTTCTTGGGAGCAGTACTTC. Translated: CASSPASWEQYF.

This clonotype has a handful of counts. The genes are TRBV6-2 or TRBV6-3 and TRBJ1-1; D is ambiguous. This CDR3 is 13 amino acids long. Germline loops: CDR1 MNHEY, CDR2 SVGEGT. Trimming left V 8 bases short and J 4 bases short, with 14 bases between. CDR3 residues: CASSDVPFTEAFF. Here the CDR3 DNA reads TGTGCCAGCTCCGACGTCCCTTTCACTGAAGCTTTCTTT.

V usage is TRBV20-1 and J usage is TRBJ2-7; D might be TRBD2 (5 bases). CDR3 size: 11 residues. The ends were cut back, 0 bases at V and 10 bases at J, with 10 bases in the middle. Germline values: CDR1 DFQATT, CDR2 SNEGSKA (reference sequence). CDR3 in amino acids: CSARDPPSQYF. The CDR3 region has the DNA TGCAGTGCTAGAGATCCCCCTAGCCAGTACTTC.

This clonotype was found many times. This chain uses TRBV7-2 with TRBJ2-5, with D maybe TRBD2 (5 bases). Germline V gene data show CDR1 as SGHTA and CDR2 as FQGNSA. This CDR3 has 15 amino acids. Trimming stripped 2 bases from V and 3 bases from J, with 13 bases between. CDR3 residues: CASSLYGLREETQYF. As DNA, the CDR3 is TGTGCCAGCAGCTTATACGGGTTGCGGGAAGAGACCCAGTACTTC. The complete variable domain, with remaining parts taken from reference TRBV7-2 and TRBJ2-5, reads GAGVSQSPSNKVTEKGKDVELRCDPISGHTALYWYRQSLGQGLEFLIYFQGNSAPDKSGLPSDRFSAERTGGSVSTLTIQRTQQEDSAVYLCASSLYGLREETQYFGPGTRLLVL.

The V and J genes are TRBV7-8 and TRBJ2-7, with TRBD1 matching 7 bases. The CDR3 runs 16 residues. The junction had 11 bases not matched to a gene; V was cut back by 3 bases and J by 3 bases. From germline, CDR1 is SGHVS and CDR2 FQNEAQ. The CDR3 DNA sequence: TGTGCCAGCAGCTTCGAACAGGGGAAGGATCTCTACGAGCAGTACTTC. Its translation: CASSFEQGKDLYEQYF.

There are a few counts of this clonotype. V is TRBV27 and J is TRBJ2-7; TRBD2 agrees at 7 bases. Germline CDR1 reads MNHEY; CDR2 reads SMNVEV (reference sequence). Losses at the gene ends were 0 bases for V and 3 bases for J; bases not matched to a gene: 8. The CDR3 consists of 16 residues. The CDR3 nucleotides are TGTGCCAGCAGTTTATCTCGGGGAGCGGGAATCTACGAGCAGTACTTC. Its protein is CASSLSRGAGIYEQYF.

The V gene is TRBV20-1, the J gene TRBJ2-7, with D possibly being TRBD1 (6 bases). The CDR3 spans 15 residues. Germline V CDR1 and CDR2: DFQATT, SNEGSKA (reference sequence). Trimming left V 3 bases short and J 1 base short, with 16 bases between. CDR3 DNA: TGCAGTGCTAGCGGCTGGGCAGGGGCGTCCTACGAGCAGTACTTC. As protein: CSASGWAGASYEQYF.

In this sample, this clonotype turned up a few times. V usage is TRBV20-1 and J usage is TRBJ2-5, with D possibly being TRBD1 (6 bases). The germline gives CDR1 DFQATT, CDR2 SNEGSKA (reference sequence). The CDR3 totals 14 residues. V was clipped by 5 bases and J by 5 bases, with 18 bases between them. In nucleotides, the CDR3 is TGCAGTGCTGCCTCAGGGACAAGGGACGAGACCCAGTACTTC. It translates to CSAASGTRDETQYF.

Here the CDR3 reads CASSFGGGGAKNIQYF. As DNA, the CDR3 is TGCGCCAGCAGCTTCGGAGGGGGGGGAGCCAAAAACATTCAGTACTTC. The J gene is TRBJ2-4, the V gene TRBV5-1, with a possible D match to TRBD2 (7 bases). Germline CDR1 SGHRS, CDR2 YFSETQ. V was cut by 2 bases and J by 0 bases, with 12 bases left in between. CDR3 length: 16 residues.

This clonotype was picked up many times. The chain is built from TRBV18 and TRBJ1-5; no clear D. Between the trimmed V and J ends, which lost 9 bases and 0 bases, there was a span of 9 bases. The CDR3 covers 13 residues. Germline-derived CDR1 and CDR2 are KGHSH and LQKENI. The CDR3 region has the DNA TGTGCCAGTAGTGGTGATAGCAATCAGCCCCAGCATTTT. It codes for CASSGDSNQPQHF.

This clonotype was observed a handful of times. The J gene is TRBJ1-6, the V gene TRBV4-3; D remains ambiguous. The germline V gene has CDR1 LGHNA and CDR2 YSLEER. V lost 4 bases and J 9 bases, leaving 19 bases between the germline ends. CDR3 length: 16 amino acids. This CDR3 reads CASSLGGPVESSPLHF. For the CDR3, the DNA is TGCGCCAGCAGCCTCGGAGGACCAGTAGAGAGTTCACCCCTCCACTTT.